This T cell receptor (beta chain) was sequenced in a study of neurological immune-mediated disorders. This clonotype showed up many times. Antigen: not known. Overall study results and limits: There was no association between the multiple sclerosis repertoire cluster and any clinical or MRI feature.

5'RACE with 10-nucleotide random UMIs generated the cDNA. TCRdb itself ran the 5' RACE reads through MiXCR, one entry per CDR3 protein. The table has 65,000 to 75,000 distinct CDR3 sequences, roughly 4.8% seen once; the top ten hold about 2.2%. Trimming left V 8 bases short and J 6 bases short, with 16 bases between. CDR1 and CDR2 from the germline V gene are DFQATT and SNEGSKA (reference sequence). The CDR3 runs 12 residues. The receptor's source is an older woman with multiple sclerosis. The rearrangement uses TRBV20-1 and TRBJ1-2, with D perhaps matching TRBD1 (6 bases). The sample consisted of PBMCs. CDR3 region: CSLGGGMDGYTF. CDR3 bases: TGCAGTCTGGGAGGGGGAATGGATGGCTACACCTTC.